A single T cell receptor (beta chain) is shown here with its context. The antigen is undetermined. The data originate from a study of T cell responses to AZD1222 COVID-19 vaccine. Germline-derived CDR1 and CDR2 are SGHAT and FQDESV (reference sequence). The CDR3 is made up of 16 amino acids. Trimming removed 5 bases at V and 3 bases at J, with 16 bases between. General study results and limits: Mostly white British, mostly female donors; authors suggested clonal diversity may be underestimated. Scientists sampled the repertoires only once the peak T cell response had passed.

The repertoire was sequenced with immunoSEQ multiplex PCR; TCRdb's copy has only in-frame clones and lacks some. The sample includes some 97,000 clones, around nine tenths of them seen just once. J is TRBJ1-4 and V is TRBV11-1; D is unclear. Sequenced material: peripheral blood, taken on day 0 of AZD1222 vaccination. The TCR sequence derives from an adult in good health. The DNA for the CDR3 is TGTGCCAGCAGCCAGACGCTCTGGGGAGCTAATGAAAAACTGTTTTTT. It is translated as CASSQTLWGANEKLFF.